This entry lists 7 T cell receptor beta chains sequenced from one sample in a study of neurological immune-mediated disorders. Each CDR3 protein is one row after TCRdb ran MiXCR on the 5' RACE reads. The sample has about 59,000 distinct CDR3 sequences; 3.5% to 4.5% are singletons. The sequenced sample consisted of PBMCs. All receptors derive from a woman aged 50 to 60 with multiple sclerosis.

This clonotype was detected ten times or more. The chain is built from TRBV7-9 and TRBJ2-7, with D possibly being TRBD1 or TRBD2 (5 bases each). This CDR3 has 15 residues. V was pared by 4 bases and J by 4 bases, with 17 bases between. From germline, CDR1 is SEHNR and CDR2 FQNEAQ (reference sequence). Here the CDR3 DNA reads TGTGCCAGCAGCTACGGGGACCACCGAACTTACGAGCAGTACTTC. Its translation: CASSYGDHRTYEQYF.

This clonotype was picked up many times. This sequence joins TRBV7-2 and TRBJ2-3; 10 nucleotides agree with TRBD2. Per the germline V gene, CDR1 is SGHTA and CDR2 is FQGNSA. J was trimmed by 2 bases and V by 5 bases; bases with no gene match: 7. The CDR3 is made up of 16 amino acids. Here the CDR3 reads CASSGRLAGLTDTQYF. The CDR3 DNA reads TGTGCCAGCAGCGGACGACTAGCGGGCCTCACAGATACGCAGTATTTT.

This clonotype was found many times. The V gene is TRBV7-9, the J gene TRBJ2-1, with TRBD2 as a possible D gene (7 bases). Germline loops: CDR1 SEHNR, CDR2 FQNEAQ (reference sequence). The CDR3 has 15 residues. V lost 6 bases and J lost 10, with 22 bases in between. CDR3 coding DNA: TGTGCCAGCAGTGGGGGGGCTAGCGGCAATTCAGAGCAGTTCTTC. It translates to CASSGGASGNSEQFF.

Points on this clonotype: This may be a read error: a much more frequent sequence differs by one nucleotide. V usage is TRBV28 and J usage is TRBJ1-1, with D unresolved. Trimming left V 10 bases short and J 4 bases short, with 10 bases between. Looked up from germline, CDR1 is MDHEN and CDR2 is SYDVKM. This CDR3 comprises 11 residues. The CDR3 loop is CAINVGTEAFF. The CDR3 DNA reads TGTGCCATTAATGTGGGCACTGAAGCTTTCTTT. Looking up the rest from reference TRBV28 and TRBJ1-1 gives the full variable domain: DVKVTQSSRYLVKRTGEKVFLECVQDMDHENMFWYRQDPGLGLRLIYFSYDVKMKEKGDIPEGYSVSREKKERFSLILESASTNQTSMYLCAINVGTEAFFGQGTRLTVV.

This clonotype was seen repeatedly, ten times or more. The chain joins TRBV15 to TRBJ2-3; 12 bases are a match to TRBD2. The CDR3 loop spans 18 amino acids. The V gene's germline CDR1 is LNHNV and CDR2 YYDKDF (reference sequence). V shed 2 bases and J 4 bases; nucleotides not matched to a gene: 10. DNA for the CDR3: TGTGCCACCAGCAGACCCCCACTAGCGGGAGGCTGGGCAGATACGCAGTATTTT. It encodes CATSRPPLAGGWADTQYF.

The table lists this clonotype with many counts. The chain uses TRBV4-1 and TRBJ1-6; D is ambiguous. The germline CDR1 and CDR2 sequences are MGHRA and YSYEKL. V lost 2 bases and J 5 bases, leaving 16 bases between the germline ends. This CDR3 contains 17 residues. CDR3 nucleotides: TGCGCCAGCAGCCAACCGCAAGGGCCTAGGGATAATTCACCCCTCCACTTT. Translation gives CASSQPQGPRDNSPLHF.

This clonotype was observed at least ten times. The V gene is TRBV10-2, the J gene TRBJ1-3; D not resolved. With 3 bases removed from V and 1 base from J, the gap between germline ends came to 19 bases. Germline V gene sequence: CDR1 WSHSY, CDR2 SAAADI. This CDR3 contains 18 residues. The CDR3 reads CASSDIINLDSSGNTIYF. The CDR3 DNA reads as TGCGCCAGCAGTGACATCATAAACTTGGACTCTTCTGGAAACACCATATATTTT.